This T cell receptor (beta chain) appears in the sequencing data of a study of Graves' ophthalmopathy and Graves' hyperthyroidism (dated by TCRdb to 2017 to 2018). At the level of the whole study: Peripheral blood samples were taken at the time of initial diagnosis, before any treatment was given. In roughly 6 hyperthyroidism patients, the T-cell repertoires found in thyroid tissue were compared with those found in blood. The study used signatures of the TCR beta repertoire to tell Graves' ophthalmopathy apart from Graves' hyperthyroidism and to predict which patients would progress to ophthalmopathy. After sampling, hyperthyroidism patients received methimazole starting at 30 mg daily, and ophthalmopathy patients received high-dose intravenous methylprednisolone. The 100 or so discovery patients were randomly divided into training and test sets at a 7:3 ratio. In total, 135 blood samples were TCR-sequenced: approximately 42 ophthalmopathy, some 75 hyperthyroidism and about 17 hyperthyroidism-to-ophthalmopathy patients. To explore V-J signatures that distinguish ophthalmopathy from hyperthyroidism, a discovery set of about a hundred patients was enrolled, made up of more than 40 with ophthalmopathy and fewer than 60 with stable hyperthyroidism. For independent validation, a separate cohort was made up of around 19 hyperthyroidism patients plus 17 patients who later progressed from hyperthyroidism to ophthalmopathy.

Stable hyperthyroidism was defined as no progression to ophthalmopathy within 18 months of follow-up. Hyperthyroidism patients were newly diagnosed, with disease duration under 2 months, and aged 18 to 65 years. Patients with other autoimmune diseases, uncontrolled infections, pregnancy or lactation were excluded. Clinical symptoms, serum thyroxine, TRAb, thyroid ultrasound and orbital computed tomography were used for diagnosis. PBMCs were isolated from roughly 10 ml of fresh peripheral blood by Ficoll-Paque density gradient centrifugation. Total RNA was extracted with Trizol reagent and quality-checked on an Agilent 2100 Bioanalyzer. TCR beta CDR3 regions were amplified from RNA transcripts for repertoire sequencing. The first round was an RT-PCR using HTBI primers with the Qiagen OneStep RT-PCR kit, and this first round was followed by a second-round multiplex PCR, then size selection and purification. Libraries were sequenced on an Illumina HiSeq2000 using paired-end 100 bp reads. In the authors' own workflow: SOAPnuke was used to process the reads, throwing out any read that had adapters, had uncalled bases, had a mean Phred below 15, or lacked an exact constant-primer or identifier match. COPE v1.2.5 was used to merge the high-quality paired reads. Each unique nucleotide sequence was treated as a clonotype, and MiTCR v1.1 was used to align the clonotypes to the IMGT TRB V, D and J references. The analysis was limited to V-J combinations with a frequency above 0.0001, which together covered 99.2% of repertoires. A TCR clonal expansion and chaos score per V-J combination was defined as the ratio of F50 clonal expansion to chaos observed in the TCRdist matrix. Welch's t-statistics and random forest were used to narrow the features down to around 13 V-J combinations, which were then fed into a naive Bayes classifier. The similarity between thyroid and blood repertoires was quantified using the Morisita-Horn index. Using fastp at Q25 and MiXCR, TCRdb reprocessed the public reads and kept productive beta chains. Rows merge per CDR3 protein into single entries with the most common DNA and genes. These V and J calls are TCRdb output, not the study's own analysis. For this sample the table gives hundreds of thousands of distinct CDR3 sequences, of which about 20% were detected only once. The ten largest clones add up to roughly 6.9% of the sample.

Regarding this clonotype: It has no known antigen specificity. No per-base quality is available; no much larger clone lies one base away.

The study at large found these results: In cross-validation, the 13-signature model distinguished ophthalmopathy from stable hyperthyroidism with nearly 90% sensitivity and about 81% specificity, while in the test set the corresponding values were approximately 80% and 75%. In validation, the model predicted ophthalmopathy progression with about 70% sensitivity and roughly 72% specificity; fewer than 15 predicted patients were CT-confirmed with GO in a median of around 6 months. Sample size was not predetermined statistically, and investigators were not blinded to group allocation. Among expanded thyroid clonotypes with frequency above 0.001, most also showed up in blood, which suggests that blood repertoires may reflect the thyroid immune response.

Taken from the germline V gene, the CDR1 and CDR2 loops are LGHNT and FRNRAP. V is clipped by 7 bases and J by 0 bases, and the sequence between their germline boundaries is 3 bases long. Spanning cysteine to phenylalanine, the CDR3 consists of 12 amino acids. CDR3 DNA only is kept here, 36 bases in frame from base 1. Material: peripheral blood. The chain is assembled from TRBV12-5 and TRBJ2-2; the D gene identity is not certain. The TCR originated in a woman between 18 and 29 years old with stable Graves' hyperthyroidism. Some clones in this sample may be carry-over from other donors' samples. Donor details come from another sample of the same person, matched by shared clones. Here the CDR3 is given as CASESNTGELFF. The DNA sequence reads TGTGCTAGTGAATCGAACACCGGGGAGCTGTTTTTT. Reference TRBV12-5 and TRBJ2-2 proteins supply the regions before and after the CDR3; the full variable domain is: DARVTQTPRHKVTEMGQEVTMRCQPILGHNTVFWYRQTMMQGLELLAYFRNRAPLDDSGMPKDRFSAEMPDATLATLKIQPSEPRDSAVYFCASESNTGELFFGEGSRLTVL.